These 14 T cell receptor beta chains share one sample of origin, sequenced in a study of blood T cell repertoires in COVID-19. Here immunoSEQ multiplex PCR was the method, and the copy in TCRdb shows in-frame clones only, minus some. The profile shows about 260,000 clones, more than 80% of them singletons. The sequencing input was PBMCs or T cells enriched from blood (not recorded which). The receptors were sampled from a woman between 18 and 29 years old who had recovered from COVID-19.

J is TRBJ1-2 and V is TRBV7-8; 10 nucleotides line up with TRBD1. The V and J ends lost 4 bases and 10 bases, in that order; junction bases with no gene match: 12. This CDR3 spans 15 amino acids. Germline CDR1 reads SGHVS; CDR2 reads FQNEAQ. The CDR3 DNA sequence: TGTGCCAGCAGCTCCGCCGGGACAGGGGCCGCCGACTACACCTTC. Protein: CASSSAGTGAADYTF.

The rearrangement uses TRBV12-3 or TRBV12-4 and TRBJ2-7, with 7 nucleotides matching TRBD1. The CDR3 is made up of 12 amino acids. V gave up 7 bases and J gave up 4 bases; unmatched junction bases: 4. Here the CDR3 DNA reads TGTGCCAGCACCCTACAGGGGTACGAGCAGTACTTC. Encoded protein: CASTLQGYEQYF.

The chain links TRBV5-1 to TRBJ2-3, with D unresolved. The CDR3 has 12 residues. Trimming pared 1 base from V and 5 bases from J, leaving 5 bases between. Germline assignment: CDR1 SGHRS and CDR2 YFSETQ. In DNA, the CDR3 is TGCGCCAGCAGCTTGAATATAGATACGCAGTATTTT. Amino acids: CASSLNIDTQYF.

The chain uses TRBV5-5 and TRBJ1-4, with D unresolved. V was trimmed by 1 base and J by 8 bases, leaving 12 bases between them. The CDR3 consists of 14 residues. Germline V CDR1 and CDR2: SGHKS, YYEKEE (reference sequence). CDR3 in amino acids: CASSLPSGEEKLFF. The CDR3 DNA is TGTGCCAGCAGCTTGCCGTCTGGAGAAGAAAAACTGTTTTTT.

The chain is built from TRBV27 and TRBJ1-5; possibly TRBD1 for D (5 bases). The CDR3 contains 14 residues. Germline CDR1 reads MNHEY; CDR2 reads SMNVEV (reference sequence). V lost 3 bases and J 4 bases, leaving 10 bases between the germline ends. The CDR3: CASSLRGVNQPQHF. CDR3 nucleotide sequence: TGTGCCAGCAGTTTGCGGGGGGTTAATCAGCCCCAGCATTTT.

This clone was found once. This chain joins TRBV12-5 and TRBJ1-1; the match to TRBD1 covers 7 bases. Unmatched junction bases numbered 7, after V lost 2 bases and J lost 1 base. Germline V lookup: CDR1 LGHNT, CDR2 FRNRAP. The CDR3 extends over 16 amino acids. CDR3 sequence reads: CASGLTTGVENTEAFF. CDR3 DNA: TGTGCTAGTGGTTTGACTACAGGGGTGGAGAACACTGAAGCTTTCTTT.

This sequence joins TRBV5-6 and TRBJ1-6, with D uncertain. This CDR3 region has 15 residues. Trimming cost V 4 bases and J 10 bases, with 18 bases left between them. Germline-derived CDR1 and CDR2 are SGHDT and YYEEEE. DNA of the CDR3: TGTGCCAGCAGCCCCGCTTATAGCATTTACTCACCCCTCCACTTT. Encoded protein: CASSPAYSIYSPLHF.

J is TRBJ1-5 and V is TRBV24-1, with TRBD1 as a possible D gene (5 bases). Per the germline V gene, CDR1 is KGHDR and CDR2 is SFDVKD. The CDR3 consists of 13 residues. Deletions cut 9 bases from V and 5 bases from J, with 13 bases between. The CDR3 DNA sequence: TGTGCCACCCGGGGGGGATCCGATCAGCCCCAGCATTTT. Translation gives CATRGGSDQPQHF.

V is TRBV10-1 and J is TRBJ2-7; weak D call: TRBD1 (6 bases). Germline lookup yields CDR1 WNHNN and CDR2 SYGVQD (reference sequence). The CDR3 is made up of 14 amino acids. Trimming took 2 bases from V and 6 from J, leaving 14 bases between them. The CDR3 reads CASSEGGLRSEQYF. The CDR3 DNA reads as TGCGCCAGCAGTGAGGGGGGCCTACGATCCGAGCAGTACTTC.

The rearrangement uses TRBV29-1 and TRBJ2-3; the match to TRBD2 covers 7 bases. The CDR3 contains 15 residues. From germline, CDR1 is SQVTM and CDR2 ANQGSEA. The V gene end was trimmed by 3 bases and the J gene end by 4 bases; junction bases not matched to a gene: 10. The CDR3 spells CSVERPPGRADTQYF. The CDR3 DNA is TGCAGCGTTGAGCGTCCCCCAGGGAGGGCAGATACGCAGTATTTT.

J is TRBJ2-7 and V is TRBV7-9; 7 bases align to TRBD2. CDR1 and CDR2 from the germline V gene are SEHNR and FQNEAQ (reference sequence). V dropped 4 bases and J dropped 0; count of bases not matched to a gene: 9. The CDR3 totals 16 residues. CDR3 region: CASSSPPRGSSYEQYF. The CDR3 DNA sequence: TGTGCCAGCAGCTCTCCTCCGCGGGGGTCCTCCTACGAGCAGTACTTC.

The V call is TRBV28, the J call TRBJ1-1, with no clear D. With 6 bases removed from V and 11 bases from J, the gap between germline ends came to 22 bases. The CDR3 covers 14 residues. CDR1 and CDR2 (germline): MDHEN, SYDVKM. The CDR3 here is CASSPPGSSVGAFF. CDR3 DNA: TGTGCCAGCAGCCCTCCTGGGAGTTCAGTTGGGGCTTTCTTT.

This sequence joins TRBV19 and TRBJ1-5; D is unresolved. Germline assignment: CDR1 LNHDA and CDR2 SQIVND (reference sequence). V was cut by 3 bases and J by 0 bases, with 9 bases left in between. The CDR3 contains 15 residues. CDR3 nucleotides: TGTGCCAGTAGTATTGTCAGTGATAGCAATCAGCCCCAGCATTTT. Amino acids: CASSIVSDSNQPQHF.

This clone was seen a single time. This chain uses TRBV5-1 with TRBJ2-5; the D is unclear. Looked up from germline, CDR1 is SGHRS and CDR2 is YFSETQ. This CDR3 comprises 11 residues. Between the trimmed V and J ends, which lost 2 bases and 4 bases, there was a span of 3 bases. The chain's CDR3 is CASSFGETQYF. The DNA for the CDR3 is TGCGCCAGCAGCTTCGGAGAGACCCAGTACTTC.